One and the same sample provided the 15 T cell receptor beta chains below, sequenced in a study of blood T cell repertoires in COVID-19. Libraries were prepared by immunoSEQ multiplex PCR; TCRdb keeps only in-frame clonotypes and omits some of them. The sample consists of under 300,000 clones, roughly 88% of them appearing once. The sample consisted of PBMCs or T cells enriched from blood (not recorded which). The receptors originated from a woman aged 25 to 45 who had recovered from COVID-19.

The chain is built from TRBV5-1 and TRBJ1-1; D is unclear. Trimming cost V 5 bases and J 1 base, with 12 bases left between them. Looked up from germline, CDR1 is SGHRS and CDR2 is YFSETQ. The CDR3 spans 14 residues. This chain's CDR3 is CASRVPGGNTEAFF. CDR3 bases: TGCGCCAGCAGGGTCCCCGGAGGGAACACTGAAGCTTTCTTT.

The rearrangement uses TRBV3-1 (or the pseudogene TRBV3-2) and TRBJ2-3, with TRBD2 identical over 7 bases. The CDR3 spans 16 residues. Germline V gene lookup returns CDR1 LGHDT and CDR2 YNNKEL (reference sequence). J was trimmed by 2 bases and V by 0 bases; bases with no gene match: 5. The CDR3 here is CASSQEASGDTDTQYF. The CDR3 nucleotides are TGTGCCAGCAGCCAAGAGGCTAGCGGTGACACAGATACGCAGTATTTT.

The chain employs TRBV28 and TRBJ1-1; D might be TRBD1 (6 bases). CDR3 length: 16 residues. The V gene's germline CDR1 is MDHEN and CDR2 SYDVKM. With 2 bases removed from V and 3 bases from J, the gap between germline ends came to 16 bases. The CDR3 DNA is TGTGCCAGCAGTTTAAAGACAGGTGGGGGGGACACTGAAGCTTTCTTT. Its translation: CASSLKTGGGDTEAFF.

The J gene is TRBJ2-3, the V gene TRBV7-2, with D perhaps matching TRBD2 (5 bases). The germline gives CDR1 SGHTA, CDR2 FQGNSA. The CDR3 loop spans 12 amino acids. V was shortened by 6 bases and J by 7 bases, with 11 bases between the two germline ends. DNA of the CDR3: TGTGCCAGCAGTTCAGCCGGGAATACGCAGTATTTT. Amino acid sequence: CASSSAGNTQYF. Complete variable domain (other parts from reference TRBV7-2 and TRBJ2-3): GAGVSQSPSNKVTEKGKDVELRCDPISGHTALYWYRQSLGQGLEFLIYFQGNSAPDKSGLPSDRFSAERTGGSVSTLTIQRTQQEDSAVYLCASSSAGNTQYFGPGTRLTVL.

CDR3 sequence reads: CASSPDSASYGYTF. The CDR3 DNA reads as TGTGCCAGCAGCCCGGACAGCGCCTCCTATGGCTACACCTTC. The chain uses TRBV3-1 (or the pseudogene TRBV3-2) and TRBJ1-2; D perhaps matches TRBD1 (6 bases). With 4 bases removed from V and 4 bases from J, the gap between germline ends came to 13 bases. Germline V gives CDR1 LGHDT, CDR2 YNNKEL (reference sequence). The CDR3 consists of 14 residues.

The chain has TRBV10-3 and TRBJ2-1; TRBD2 matches at 7 bases. CDR3 length equals 16 residues. Looked up from germline, CDR1 is ENHRY and CDR2 is SYGVKD. V dropped 10 bases and J dropped 6; count of bases not matched to a gene: 18. This CDR3 is CATPRPTSAHANEQFF. For the CDR3, the DNA is TGTGCCACCCCTCGACCTACTAGCGCCCACGCCAATGAGCAGTTCTTC.

The CDR3 DNA sequence: TGCGCCAGCAGCCGGATGGGAGAGGGGGAGACTAACTATGGCTACACCTTC. As protein: CASSRMGEGETNYGYTF. This chain uses TRBV5-1 with TRBJ1-2; D might be TRBD1 (6 bases). This CDR3 region has 17 residues. CDR1 and CDR2 from the germline V gene are SGHRS and YFSETQ. V gave up 4 bases and J gave up 0 bases, with 19 bases separating them. Drawing the rest from reference TRBV5-1 and TRBJ1-2, the complete variable domain is KAGVTQTPRYLIKTRGQQVTLSCSPISGHRSVSWYQQTPGQGLQFLFEYFSETQRNKGNFPGRFSGRQFSNSRSEMNVSTLELGDSALYLCASSRMGEGETNYGYTFGSGTRLTVV.

This chain connects TRBV3-1 (or the pseudogene TRBV3-2) to TRBJ2-2; 12 bases match TRBD1. The germline CDR1 and CDR2 sequences are LGHDT and YNNKEL (reference sequence). The CDR3 has 17 residues. J gave up 3 bases and V 8 bases, and 10 bases lay outside the gene matches. The CDR3: CASRDRGQVKYTGELFF. The DNA for the CDR3 is TGTGCCAGCCGGGACAGGGGGCAAGTAAAATACACCGGGGAGCTGTTTTTT.

V is TRBV6-6 and J is TRBJ1-4, with D possibly TRBD1 on 5 matching bases. The CDR3 has 15 residues. V dropped 7 bases and J dropped 2 bases, with 14 bases sitting between them. CDR1 and CDR2 from the germline V gene are MNHNY and SVGAGI (reference sequence). The CDR3 protein is CASTNARGTNEKLFF. Written as DNA, the CDR3 is TGTGCCAGCACCAACGCTCGGGGGACTAATGAAAAACTGTTTTTT.

The gene calls are TRBV7-2 and TRBJ2-5, with D uncertain. CDR1 is SGHTA and CDR2 is FQGNSA in the germline V gene. The CDR3 extends over 14 amino acids. The ends were cut back, 4 bases at V and 7 bases at J, with 16 bases in the middle. The CDR3 protein is CASSSYAESGTQYF. CDR3 bases: TGTGCCAGCAGCTCGTACGCCGAGTCGGGGACCCAGTACTTC.

The V gene is TRBV23-1, the J gene TRBJ1-1; D might be TRBD1 (6 bases). TRBV23-1 is treated as an ORF (open reading frame) with a function not yet certain. V lost 0 bases to trimming and J lost 4 bases, with 21 bases between them. The CDR3 has 18 residues. CDR3 region: CASSQSGYNRDRRTEAFF. The CDR3 nucleotides are TGCGCCAGCAGTCAATCAGGCTACAACAGGGATAGGCGCACTGAAGCTTTCTTT.

This chain connects TRBV28 to TRBJ2-5; no clear D. The V end lost 3 bases, the J end lost 5 bases, and 19 bases lay between the germline ends. Germline V gives CDR1 MDHEN, CDR2 SYDVKM. CDR3 length equals 16 residues. The DNA for the CDR3 is TGTGCCAGCAGTTTGACGAGCGCCTCAATTGGGGAGACCCAGTACTTC. Its protein product is CASSLTSASIGETQYF.

Regarding this clone: At one of its ends the junction is not consistent with the germline gene, which may arise from a read error. The rearrangement links TRBV7-9 to TRBJ2-2; TRBD2 agrees at 9 bases. The CDR3 has 16 residues. Germline V CDR1 and CDR2: SEHNR, FQNEAQ (reference sequence). CDR3 nucleotide sequence: TGTGCCAGCAGCCTAGCAGCGGGACTAGCCGGCGGGGAGCTGTTTTTT. It encodes CASSLAAGLAGGELFF.

CDR3 sequence reads: CASSLDPGESSYEQYF. CDR3 nucleotide sequence: TGTGCCAGCAGCTTAGACCCCGGGGAAAGCTCCTACGAGCAGTACTTC. The chain combines TRBV11-2 with TRBJ2-7; D perhaps matches TRBD2 (5 bases). The V end was cut by 0 bases, the J end by 0 bases, with 12 bases between. Per the germline V gene, CDR1 is SGHAT and CDR2 is FQNNGV. The length of the CDR3 is 16 residues.

V and J are TRBV11-3 and TRBJ1-1, with D possibly matching TRBD1 (5 bases). V was shortened by 0 bases and J by 4 bases, with 9 bases between the two germline ends. Per germline, CDR1 SGHNT and CDR2 YENEEA. This CDR3 has 14 residues. The CDR3 region is CASSLDRGVTEAFF. In DNA, the CDR3 is TGTGCCAGCAGCTTAGATCGGGGGGTCACTGAAGCTTTCTTT.